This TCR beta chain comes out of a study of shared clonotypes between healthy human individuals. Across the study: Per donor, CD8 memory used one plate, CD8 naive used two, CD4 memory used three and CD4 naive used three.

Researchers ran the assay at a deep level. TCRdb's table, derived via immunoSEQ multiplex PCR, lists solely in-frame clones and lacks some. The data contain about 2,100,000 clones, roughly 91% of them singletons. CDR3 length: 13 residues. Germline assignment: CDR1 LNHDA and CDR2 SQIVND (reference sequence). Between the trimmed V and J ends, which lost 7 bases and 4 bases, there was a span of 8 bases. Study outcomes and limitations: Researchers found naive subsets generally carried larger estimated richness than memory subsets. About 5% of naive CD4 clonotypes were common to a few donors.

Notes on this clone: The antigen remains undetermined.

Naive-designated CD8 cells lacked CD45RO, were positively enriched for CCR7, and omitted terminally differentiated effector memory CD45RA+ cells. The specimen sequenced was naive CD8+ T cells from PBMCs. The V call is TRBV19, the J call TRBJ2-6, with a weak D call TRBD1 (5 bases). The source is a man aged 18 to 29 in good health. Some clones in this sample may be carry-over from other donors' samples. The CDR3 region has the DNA TGTGCCAGTAATTGGGGCGGGGCCAACGTCCTGACTTTC. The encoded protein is CASNWGGANVLTF. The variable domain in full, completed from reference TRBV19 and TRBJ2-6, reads DGGITQSPKYLFRKEGQNVTLSCEQNLNHDAMYWYRQDPGQGLRLIYYSQIVNDFQKGDIAEGYSVSREKKESFPLTVTSAQKNPTAFYLCASNWGGANVLTFGAGSRLTVL.